These 21 T cell receptor beta chains came from one sample sequenced in a study of blood T cell repertoires in COVID-19. Generated by immunoSEQ multiplex PCR, the TCRdb table keeps only in-frame clones and is missing some. Of about 92,000 clones in the sample, 75% to 90% were seen once. The sequencing sample was made of peripheral blood. These receptors were taken from a woman older than 75 with active or convalescent COVID-19.

V is TRBV27 and J is TRBJ1-5; D gene ambiguous. V gave up 0 bases and J gave up 0 bases, with 6 bases separating them. This CDR3 spans 15 amino acids. Germline CDR1 is MNHEY and CDR2 is SMNVEV (reference sequence). The CDR3 is CASSLSTGSNQPQHF. In DNA, the CDR3 is TGTGCCAGCAGTTTATCGACGGGTAGCAATCAGCCCCAGCATTTT.

This clone was detected only once. This sequence joins TRBV9 and TRBJ1-2; 7 nucleotides match TRBD1. V shed 0 bases and J 4 bases; nucleotides not matched to a gene: 6. Per germline, CDR1 SGDLS and CDR2 YYNGEE. The CDR3 runs 15 residues. The CDR3 is CASSVDEGALYGYTF. The CDR3 DNA sequence: TGTGCCAGCAGCGTAGATGAGGGGGCCCTCTATGGCTACACCTTC.

The gene calls are TRBV9 and TRBJ2-3; D uncertain. Trimming cost V 4 bases and J 5 bases, with 17 bases left between them. Germline CDR1 reads SGDLS; CDR2 reads YYNGEE. The CDR3 totals 15 residues. The CDR3 DNA follows: TGTGCCAGCAGCCTAGGACCAGGTCTCCAAGATACGCAGTATTTT. It codes for CASSLGPGLQDTQYF.

V usage is TRBV10-1 and J usage is TRBJ1-5; D gene unclear. The V gene lost 7 bases and the J gene lost 0 bases, with 7 bases spanning the gap. The germline V gene has CDR1 WNHNN and CDR2 SYGVQD (reference sequence). The CDR3 sequence is 13 residues long. CDR3 DNA sequence: TGCGCCAGCAAAGAGGATAGCAATCAGCCCCAGCATTTT. It is translated as CASKEDSNQPQHF.

J is TRBJ2-1 and V is TRBV7-9; TRBD1 matches 10 bases. CDR1 and CDR2 (germline): SEHNR, FQNEAQ (reference sequence). The CDR3 runs 16 residues. V lost 5 bases and J lost 2; bases outside the gene matches: 6. CDR3 amino acids: CASSPTGQGAYNEQFF. CDR3 coding DNA: TGTGCCAGCAGCCCGACTGGACAGGGGGCCTACAATGAGCAGTTCTTC.

Only a few counts were recorded for this clone. The gene calls are TRBV5-5 and TRBJ2-3; D not resolved. V was cut by 3 bases and J by 6 bases, with 11 bases left in between. This CDR3 spans 13 amino acids. CDR1 and CDR2 (germline): SGHKS, YYEKEE (reference sequence). The CDR3 reads CASSSYERDTQYF. Written as DNA, the CDR3 is TGTGCCAGCAGCTCTTACGAGCGCGATACGCAGTATTTT.

This rearrangement joins TRBV19 to TRBJ1-5; D gene ambiguous. Trimming cost V 3 bases and J 2 bases, with 11 bases left between them. Germline CDR1 reads LNHDA; CDR2 reads SQIVND (reference sequence). The CDR3 runs 15 residues. The CDR3 is CASSIPDRGNQPQHF. In DNA, the CDR3 is TGTGCCAGTAGTATCCCTGATCGGGGCAATCAGCCCCAGCATTTT.

The chain recombines TRBV7-2 with TRBJ2-1, with a weak D call TRBD2 (7 bases). Germline CDR1 is SGHTA and CDR2 is FQGNSA. CDR3 length equals 16 residues. The V end was cut by 5 bases, the J end by 6 bases, with 20 bases between. CDR3 bases: TGTGCCAGCAGCCTCCCTAGGGGGGGGCCAGGCAATGAGCAGTTCTTC. As protein: CASSLPRGGPGNEQFF.

As DNA, the CDR3 is TGCAGTGCTAGTGGGACAGGGCAAACCTACGAGCAGTACTTC. It translates to CSASGTGQTYEQYF. J is TRBJ2-7 and V is TRBV20-1, with TRBD1 identical over 9 bases. The CDR3 contains 14 residues. Germline V gene data show CDR1 as DFQATT and CDR2 as SNEGSKA (reference sequence). V gave up 3 bases and J gave up 2 bases; unmatched junction bases: 5.

The gene calls are TRBV7-2 and TRBJ1-5, with unresolved D. V gave up 1 base and J gave up 2 bases, with 9 bases separating them. The CDR3 is 15 amino acids. Germline V gene lookup returns CDR1 SGHTA and CDR2 FQGNSA. The CDR3 reads CASSLDRMRNQPQHF. DNA for the CDR3: TGTGCCAGCAGCTTAGACAGAATGCGCAATCAGCCCCAGCATTTT.

The chain uses TRBV3-1 (or the pseudogene TRBV3-2) and TRBJ2-6; a weak D match, TRBD1 (6 bases). CDR3 length equals 15 residues. Germline V gene sequence: CDR1 LGHDT, CDR2 YNNKEL (reference sequence). V was pared by 4 bases and J by 2 bases, with 9 bases between. CDR3 region: CASSPNRAGANVLTF. The CDR3 DNA reads as TGTGCCAGCAGCCCAAACAGGGCTGGGGCCAACGTCCTGACTTTC.

This clone came up once. The chain has TRBV18 and TRBJ2-2; the match to TRBD2 covers 8 bases. J was trimmed by 3 bases and V by 6 bases; bases with no gene match: 9. Germline assignment: CDR1 KGHSH and CDR2 LQKENI. This CDR3 spans 16 amino acids. The CDR3 DNA is TGTGCCAGCTCCCAGAGAAGCGGGAGTGACACCGGGGAGCTGTTTTTT. It is translated as CASSQRSGSDTGELFF.

The V and J genes are TRBV7-2 and TRBJ2-7; 8 bases are shared with TRBD2. Germline V gene sequence: CDR1 SGHTA, CDR2 FQGNSA. Trimming removed 4 bases from V and 6 bases from J; junction bases left unmatched: 5. The CDR3 contains 13 residues. The CDR3 nucleotides read TGTGCCAGCAGCTCTACGGCGGGGGGCGAGCAGTACTTC. Residues: CASSSTAGGEQYF.

This chain uses TRBV6-6 with TRBJ2-7; TRBD2 agrees at 15 bases. This CDR3 has 15 residues. The V gene's germline CDR1 is MNHNY and CDR2 SVGAGI (reference sequence). V shed 6 bases, J shed 7 bases, and the junction held 7 bases outside the gene matches. CDR3 DNA sequence: TGTGCCAGCAGCCCGGAGGGACTAGCGGGGGGAGAGCAGTACTTC. Its translation is CASSPEGLAGGEQYF.

This chain joins TRBV28 and TRBJ1-5; D unclear. The V gene's germline CDR1 is MDHEN and CDR2 SYDVKM. The V end lost 3 bases, the J end lost 7 bases, and 10 bases lay between the germline ends. The CDR3 runs to 13 residues. CDR3 amino acids: CASSLARTQPQHF. Written as DNA, the CDR3 is TGTGCCAGCAGTTTGGCCAGAACCCAGCCCCAGCATTTT.

This chain uses TRBV2 with TRBJ2-4, with 11 bases fitting TRBD2. This CDR3 comprises 16 residues. Trimming cost V 6 bases and J 9 bases; bases outside gene matches: 13. From germline, CDR1 is SNHLY and CDR2 FYNNEI. CDR3 sequence (DNA): TGTGCCAGCAGCAGAACTAGCGGGAGTCTAACCCCCATTCAGTACTTC. This gives the protein CASSRTSGSLTPIQYF.

This clone was seen once. This sequence joins TRBV6-2 or TRBV6-3 and TRBJ2-7, with D possibly matching TRBD1 (5 bases). CDR1 and CDR2 from the germline V gene are MNHEY and SVGEGT. V shed 5 bases and J shed 2 bases, with 13 bases lying between them. There are 14 residues in the CDR3. The CDR3, as DNA: TGTGCCAGCAGTCACAGGTGGGGTACCTACGAGCAGTACTTC. This encodes CASSHRWGTYEQYF.

J is TRBJ1-3 and V is TRBV29-1; no firm D call. The CDR3 loop spans 15 amino acids. Trimming stripped 4 bases from V and 0 bases from J, with 13 bases between. In germline, CDR1 is SQVTM, CDR2 ANQGSEA. Here the CDR3 DNA reads TGCAGCGTTGCACCAGACACGAGCTCTGGAAACACCATATATTTT. Residues: CSVAPDTSSGNTIYF.

The V call is TRBV28, the J call TRBJ1-4; the match to TRBD1 covers 7 bases. CDR1 and CDR2 from the germline V gene are MDHEN and SYDVKM. The ends lost 2 bases at V and 5 bases at J; junction bases unmatched: 8. This CDR3 has 16 amino acids. CDR3 amino acids: CASSLNPGQANEKLFF. Written as DNA, the CDR3 is TGTGCCAGCAGTTTAAACCCCGGACAGGCCAATGAAAAACTGTTTTTT.

The chain joins TRBV19 to TRBJ2-7; D unresolved. Germline CDR1 LNHDA, CDR2 SQIVND (reference sequence). The CDR3 spans 13 residues. V was shortened by 4 bases and J by 2 bases, with 9 bases between the two germline ends. CDR3 nucleotides: TGTGCCAGTAGTAGACTGGCCACCTACGAGCAGTACTTC. Protein: CASSRLATYEQYF.

CDR3 loop: CAISESLATYEQYF. In DNA, the CDR3 is TGTGCCATCAGTGAATCTCTGGCCACCTACGAGCAGTACTTC. This chain connects TRBV10-3 to TRBJ2-7; no firm D call. CDR3 length: 14 residues. Trimming took off 3 bases at V and 2 bases at J, with 11 bases between the two ends. Germline CDR1 and CDR2: ENHRY and SYGVKD.